This T cell receptor beta chain appears in the sequencing data of a study of blood T cells in healthy people across ages. Whole-study results and caveats: CMV infection status of these donors was not known.

On this clonotype itself: Its antigen is unidentified. A much larger clone is a single base away; this may be a read error.

Primers used in a second PCR of roughly 6 to 11 cycles were a sample-barcoded 5' primer and a J-beta primer mix. TCRdb passed the 5' RACE reads through MiXCR, listing each CDR3 protein once. Among 550,000 to 650,000 distinct CDR3 sequences listed, about 30% were seen once. Per-sample yields of isolated PBMCs were at least 7 million. The CDR3 loop spans 16 amino acids. CDR1 and CDR2 (germline): LGHNA, YNFKEQ. This clonotype was obtained from a woman older than 75 in good health. The material sequenced was blood. The genes are TRBV4-2 and TRBJ2-5, with 9 positions matching TRBD1. The CDR3 here is CVSSLSQGQGQETQYF. CDR3 in DNA: TGTGTCAGCAGCCTCTCCCAGGGACAGGGCCAAGAGACCCAGTACTTC.